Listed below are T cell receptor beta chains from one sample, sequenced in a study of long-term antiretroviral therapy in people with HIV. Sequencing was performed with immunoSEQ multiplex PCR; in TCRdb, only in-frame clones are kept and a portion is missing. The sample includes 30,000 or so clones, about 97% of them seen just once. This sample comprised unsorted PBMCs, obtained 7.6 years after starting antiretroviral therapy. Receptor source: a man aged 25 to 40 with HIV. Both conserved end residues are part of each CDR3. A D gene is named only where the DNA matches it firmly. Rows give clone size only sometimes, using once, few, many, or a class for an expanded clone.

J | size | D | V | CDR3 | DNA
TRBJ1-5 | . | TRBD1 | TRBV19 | CASSVDRDGQPQHF | TGTGCCAGTAGTGTGGACAGGGACGGACAGCCCCAGCATTTT
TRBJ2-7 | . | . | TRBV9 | CASSVEDRAGENEQYF | TGTGCCAGCAGCGTGGAGGACAGGGCGGGGGAAAACGAGCAGTACTTC
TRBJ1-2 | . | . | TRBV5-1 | CASSSGTDNYGYTF | TGCGCCAGCAGCTCCGGGACGGATAACTATGGCTACACCTTC
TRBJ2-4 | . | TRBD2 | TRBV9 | CASSTSGRGAKNIQYF | TGTGCCAGCAGCACTAGCGGGAGGGGGGCCAAAAACATTCAGTACTTC
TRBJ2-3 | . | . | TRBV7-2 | CASSLGGGNTDTQYF | TGTGCCAGCAGCTTAGGAGGCGGGAACACAGATACGCAGTATTTT
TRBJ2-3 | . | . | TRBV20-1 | CSGSEDTQYF | TGCAGCGGATCTGAAGATACGCAGTATTTT
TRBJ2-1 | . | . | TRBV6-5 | CASSNPGQTNEQFF | TGTGCCAGCAGTAATCCGGGACAAACCAATGAGCAGTTCTTC
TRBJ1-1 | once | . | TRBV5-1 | CASSFALGDDTEAFF | TGCGCCAGCAGCTTTGCCCTGGGTGACGACACTGAAGCTTTCTTT
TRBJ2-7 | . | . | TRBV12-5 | CASGLGDSPYEQYF | TGTGCTAGTGGTTTAGGCGACAGTCCCTACGAGCAGTACTTC
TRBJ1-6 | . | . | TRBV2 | CASSARSNSPLHF | TGTGCCAGCAGTGCACGGAGTAATTCACCCCTCCACTTT
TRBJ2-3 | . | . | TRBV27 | CASSFRGLARTGDTQYF | TGTGCCAGCAGTTTCCGTGGGCTAGCTCGAACCGGAGATACGCAGTATTTT
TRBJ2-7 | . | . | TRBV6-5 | CASSYGLGYEQYF | TGTGCCAGCAGTTACGGTTTGGGCTACGAGCAGTACTTC
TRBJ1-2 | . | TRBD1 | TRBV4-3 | CASSQRGQGLYGYTF | TGCGCCAGCAGCCAACGCGGACAGGGACTCTATGGCTACACCTTC
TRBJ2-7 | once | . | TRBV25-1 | CASEPRDGIYEQYF | TGTGCCAGTGAGCCCCGGGACGGGATCTACGAGCAGTACTTC
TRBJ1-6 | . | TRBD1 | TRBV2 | CARNGQGGSPLHF | TGTGCCAGAAACGGGCAGGGGGGTTCACCCCTCCACTTT
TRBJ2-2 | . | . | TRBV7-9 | CASNKGTGELFF | TGTGCCAGCAATAAGGGAACCGGGGAGCTGTTTTTT
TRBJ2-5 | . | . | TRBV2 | CATKGETQYF | TGTGCCACCAAGGGGGAGACCCAGTACTTC
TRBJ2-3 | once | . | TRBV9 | CASSEQGGAGADTQYF | TGTGCCAGCAGCGAACAGGGGGGGGCCGGGGCAGATACGCAGTATTTT
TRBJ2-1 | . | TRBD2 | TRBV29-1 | CSATISGGAYEQFF | TGCAGCGCAACAATTAGCGGGGGGGCTTATGAGCAGTTCTTC
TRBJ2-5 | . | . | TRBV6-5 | CASRSGDMRQETQYF | TGTGCCAGCAGGTCTGGGGACATGAGGCAAGAGACCCAGTACTTC
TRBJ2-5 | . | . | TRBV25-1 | CASSELPSHQNQETQYF | TGTGCCAGCAGTGAATTACCCTCCCATCAGAACCAAGAGACCCAGTACTTC
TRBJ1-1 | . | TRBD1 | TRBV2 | CASSATGELTEAFF | TGTGCCAGCAGTGCCACAGGGGAGCTCACTGAAGCTTTCTTT
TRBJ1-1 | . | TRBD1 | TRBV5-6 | CASSGSGQLRTEAFF | TGTGCCAGCAGCGGATCGGGACAGTTGAGAACTGAAGCTTTCTTT
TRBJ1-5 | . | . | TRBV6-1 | CASSDRTAPKDQPQHF | TGTGCCAGCAGTGACAGGACAGCCCCGAAGGATCAGCCCCAGCATTTT
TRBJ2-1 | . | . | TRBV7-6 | CASSLGVNHNEQFF | TGTGCCAGCAGCTTAGGAGTGAACCACAATGAGCAGTTCTTC
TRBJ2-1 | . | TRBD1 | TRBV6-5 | CASRQGGYNEQFF | TGTGCCAGCAGACAGGGGGGTTACAATGAGCAGTTCTTC